This entry concerns a single T cell receptor beta chain. Its target is unknown. The sample originates from a study of graft-versus-host responses after intestinal transplantation. Study observations and caveats: Recipient marrow showed GvH clones, some seen first in ileum or blood. High graft-versus-host to host-versus-graft clonal ratios were found in allografts of patients who had graft-donor T cell macrochimerism.

The germline V gene encodes CDR1 SNHLY and CDR2 FYNNEI. This CDR3 spans 15 amino acids. V shed 4 bases, J shed 3 bases, and the junction held 8 bases outside the gene matches. Clones were read by immunoSEQ multiplex PCR, and TCRdb kept only the in-frame ones, dropping some. The sample lists more than 95,000 clones; roughly 84% were seen once. V is TRBV2 and J is TRBJ1-1; the match to TRBD1 covers 7 bases. The TCR originated in a human donor who received an intestinal transplant. The sequencing here drew on unstimulated CD4+ T cells sorted from spleen or lymph node cells, taken before intestinal transplant. CDR3 loop: CASSAPGQTDTEAFF. Written as DNA, the CDR3 is TGTGCCAGCAGTGCACCGGGACAGACAGACACTGAAGCTTTCTTT.